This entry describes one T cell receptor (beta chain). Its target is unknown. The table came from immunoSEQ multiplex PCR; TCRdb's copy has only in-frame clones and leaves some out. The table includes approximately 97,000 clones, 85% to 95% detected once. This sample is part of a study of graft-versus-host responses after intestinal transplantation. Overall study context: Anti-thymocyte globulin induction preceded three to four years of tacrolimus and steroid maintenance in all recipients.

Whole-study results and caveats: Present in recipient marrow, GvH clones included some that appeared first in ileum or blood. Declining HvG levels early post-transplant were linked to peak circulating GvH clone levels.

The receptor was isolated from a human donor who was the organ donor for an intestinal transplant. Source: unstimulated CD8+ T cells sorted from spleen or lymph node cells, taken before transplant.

The CDR3 region is CASSVDDGHRAYGYTF. The CDR3 bases are TGTGCCAGCAGCGTAGACGATGGACATCGAGCCTATGGCTACACCTTC. This rearrangement joins TRBV9 to TRBJ1-2; D might be TRBD1 (5 bases). Germline V gene sequence: CDR1 SGDLS, CDR2 YYNGEE. V lost 0 bases, J lost 4 bases, and 16 bases lay in between. CDR3 length: 16 residues.